The clone carrying this T cell receptor beta chain turned up a few times. The antigen is unknown. Prepared libraries of TCR beta cDNA carried unique molecular identifiers. MiXCR, run by TCRdb on the PCR reads, gives a single entry per CDR3 protein. This table holds about 800,000 distinct CDR3 sequences, about 32% found once. This sample was included in a study of post-analysis software for immune sequencing data. Findings and limits, study-wide: In patients, about five TRBV segments were more frequent than in controls, with TRBV5-6, TRBV5-1 and TRBV20-1 among them.

CDR1 and CDR2 (germline): SEHNR, FQNEAQ (reference sequence). The CDR3 runs 15 residues. Trimming removed 0 bases from V and 5 bases from J; junction bases left unmatched: 3. The receptor's source is a girl aged 10 to 17 with multiple sclerosis. Sequencing was performed on blood. This chain joins TRBV7-9 and TRBJ2-1, with 8 positions matching TRBD1. Written as DNA, the CDR3 is TGTGCCAGCAGCTTAGCGCAGGGGGCGAACAATGAGCAGTTCTTC. Translating it yields CASSLAQGANNEQFF.